This T cell receptor (beta chain) was profiled in a study of blood T cell repertoires in COVID-19. Overall study context: Researchers got acute and convalescent COVID-19 samples from the United States, Italy and Spain. T cells, B-cell-depleted T cells, or PBMCs provided the cDNA or gDNA that served as material.

Authors' data handling: Cell counts per sample came from amplifying reference gene primers. Method: immunoSEQ multiplex PCR; TCRdb's copy keeps in-frame clones and lacks some. The D gene and trimming were derived from the DNA, and the V and J assignments and clone size from that table. The sample includes roughly 250,000 clones, roughly 80% of them seen just once. The source material was peripheral blood. The receptor's source is a woman of 80 years or more with active or convalescent COVID-19.

CDR3 bases: TGTGCCAGCAGTTACGCCACAGGGAGAGGCTATGGCTACACCTTC. As protein: CASSYATGRGYGYTF. The genes are TRBV6-5 and TRBJ1-2; maybe TRBD1 (6 bases). This CDR3 is built from 15 residues. Trimming cost V 2 bases and J 4 bases, with 14 bases left between them. In germline, CDR1 is MNHEY, CDR2 SVGAGI.